The entry that follows covers one TCR beta chain sequence. The data originate from a study of blood T cell repertoires in COVID-19. Study details: Italy, Spain and the United States were the sources of the convalescent and acute COVID-19 samples. PBMCs, B-cell-depleted T cells, or T cells were the source of the cDNA or gDNA that made up the material.

In the authors' methods: Amplification with reference gene primers provided the estimates of nucleated cell counts. Here immunoSEQ multiplex PCR was the method, and the copy in TCRdb shows in-frame clones only, minus some. The V and J calls and clone size were taken over from that table, and D and trimming were inferred from the DNA. The sample carries roughly 300,000 clones, 85% recorded once. The CDR3 has 15 amino acids. J lost 5 bases, V lost 2 bases, and 6 bases had no gene match. Looked up from germline, CDR1 is MNHEY and CDR2 is SVGAGI. Sequencing input: peripheral blood. The TCR sequence derives from a human donor in a cohort sampled during active COVID-19. This chain links TRBV6-5 with TRBJ2-5; 9 nucleotides align to TRBD2. The CDR3 reads CASSYGSGSGETQYF. The CDR3 DNA is TGTGCCAGCAGTTACGGTAGCGGGAGCGGCGAGACCCAGTACTTC.